This TCR beta chain is from a study of blood T cells in healthy people across ages. In the study overall: In model experiments, template switching was able to capture about one barcoded beta molecule for every two T cells that were present. Study-wide points: Age brought a roughly linear fall in TCR beta diversity measured per million T cells.

Caucasian individuals from Russia who were healthy and aged roughly 6 to 100 acted as donors. Trimming removed 0 bases at V and 9 bases at J, with 26 bases between. This CDR3 contains 18 residues. CDR1 SGHDT and CDR2 YYEEEE come from the germline V gene. Points on this clonotype: Its cognate antigen is unknown.

Alongside a J-beta primer mix, a sample-barcoded 5' primer served in a second PCR lasting about 7 to 12 cycles. A template-switch adaptor that had 12 random nucleotides put a tag on each cDNA molecule. TCRdb called the 5' RACE reads again in MiXCR, with one record for every CDR3 protein. The sample contains approximately 800,000 distinct CDR3 sequences, around half of which appear only once. This chain connects TRBV5-6 to TRBJ2-3; D is possibly TRBD1 (12 bases). The sample comprised blood. The origin of this receptor is a man older than 75 in good health. The CDR3 loop reads CASSLAGQGALAGGTQYF. The CDR3 DNA follows: TGTGCCAGCAGCTTGGCGGGACAGGGGGCCTTAGCGGGAGGGACGCAGTATTTT.